This T cell receptor (beta chain) was retrieved from a study of cytomegalovirus exposure and HLA in healthy donors. Findings and caveats of the study: Most CMV-associated TCR beta chains were later found to appear HLA-restricted. It was assumed in the presence/absence analyses that sequencing depth was roughly uniform across donors. Highly shared sequence variants in one cluster were likely a sequencing artifact.

Healthy bone marrow donors supplied every sample. The CDR3 spans 15 residues. In germline, CDR1 is MGHDK, CDR2 SYGVNS. V was pared by 1 base and J by 2 bases, with 11 bases between. Use of 60 Vbeta and 13 Jbeta primers characterized the PCR. TCRdb keeps only in-frame clones here, not all; method: immunoSEQ multiplex PCR. Of around 90,000 clones listed, about two thirds are singletons. A remark on this clone: Its cognate antigen is unknown.

The TCR comes from a human donor in good health. Sequencing was done on a sample of PBMCs. V and J are TRBV25-1 and TRBJ1-1, with a weak D call TRBD1 (6 bases). The DNA for the CDR3 is TGTGCCAGCAGTGAATCGGGGACATACAACACTGAAGCTTTCTTT. Its protein product is CASSESGTYNTEAFF. The whole variable domain, filled in from reference TRBV25-1 and TRBJ1-1, reads EADIYQTPRYLVIGTGKKITLECSQTMGHDKMYWYQQDPGMELHLIHYSYGVNSTEKGDLSSESTVSRIRTEHFPLTLESARPSHTSQYLCASSESGTYNTEAFFGQGTRLTVV.